This entry concerns a single T cell receptor (beta chain). Both 60 Vbeta primers and 13 Jbeta primers went into the PCR. Profiled with immunoSEQ multiplex PCR; TCRdb holds only in-frame clones, not every one. Among about 150,000 clones, roughly four fifths were seen once, and the ten largest hold about 1.3%. These data are taken from a study of cytomegalovirus exposure and HLA in healthy donors. CDR1 is SGHRS and CDR2 is YFSETQ in the germline V gene. The CDR3 is 14 amino acids. The V gene end was trimmed by 3 bases and the J gene end by 9 bases; junction bases not matched to a gene: 9. The clonotype originates from a man younger than 30 in good health and CMV-seronegative. The chain employs TRBV5-1 and TRBJ2-4; 7 bases fit TRBD2. Sequencing was performed on PBMCs. The CDR3 nucleotides read TGCGCCAGCAGCTCCTCATCGACTAGCAGCATTCAGTACTTC. Protein sequence: CASSSSSTSSIQYF. Combining the CDR3 with reference TRBV5-1 and TRBJ2-4 gives the whole variable domain KAGVTQTPRYLIKTRGQQVTLSCSPISGHRSVSWYQQTPGQGLQFLFEYFSETQRNKGNFPGRFSGRQFSNSRSEMNVSTLELGDSALYLCASSSSSTSSIQYFGAGTRLSVL.